The 30 T cell receptor beta chains listed next were all sequenced from one sample in a study of CD8 T cells in Susac syndrome. Random hexamers were used to reverse transcribe the RNA input (0.5 to 1 ug). TCRdb ran MiXCR on the immunoSEQ multiplex PCR reads and lists one entry per CDR3 protein. The sample has about 150,000 distinct CDR3 sequences; approximately 95% are singletons. Material: CD8+ T cells from PBMCs. Receptors originate from a human donor with Susac syndrome.

The chain employs TRBV14 and TRBJ2-3; a weak D match, TRBD2 (7 bases). The CDR3 length is 14 residues. Germline V gives CDR1 SGHDN, CDR2 FVKESK. Trimming removed 4 bases from V and 4 bases from J, with 12 bases in between. CDR3 loop: CASSRTRGADTQYF. CDR3 DNA: TGTGCCAGCAGCCGGACTAGGGGGGCAGATACGCAGTATTTT.

The genes are TRBV14 and TRBJ2-1, with D tentatively TRBD2 (6 bases). Trimming stripped 4 bases from V and 6 bases from J, with 16 bases between. Germline V gives CDR1 SGHDN, CDR2 FVKESK. CDR3 length: 15 residues. CDR3 DNA: TGTGCCAGCAGCCGGCGGGACTTCTCCGCCAATGAGCAGTTCTTC. Protein: CASSRRDFSANEQFF.

The chain employs TRBV28 and TRBJ2-1; D not certain. V was cut by 3 bases and J by 9 bases, with 9 bases left in between. Germline-derived CDR1 and CDR2 are MDHEN and SYDVKM. CDR3 size: 12 residues. CDR3 nucleotide sequence: TGTGCCAGCAGTTTCGGTGGCCTTGAGCAGTTCTTC. It specifies CASSFGGLEQFF.

V usage is TRBV19 and J usage is TRBJ1-2; no clear D gene. V lost 5 bases to trimming and J lost 2 bases, with 12 bases between them. The germline V gene has CDR1 LNHDA and CDR2 SQIVND (reference sequence). There are 14 residues in the CDR3. The CDR3 loop reads CASSSYLGNYGYTF. CDR3 DNA: TGTGCCAGTAGTTCATACTTAGGGAACTATGGCTACACCTTC.

This clonotype was seen only once. The rearrangement uses TRBV27 and TRBJ1-5; tentatively, D is TRBD1 (6 bases). Per germline, CDR1 MNHEY and CDR2 SMNVEV (reference sequence). Trimming shortened V by 2 bases and J by 4 bases, and 9 bases separated the two germline ends. CDR3 length: 14 residues. CDR3 amino acids: CASSLTQGNQPQHF. CDR3 in DNA: TGTGCCAGCAGTTTAACCCAGGGGAATCAGCCCCAGCATTTT.

V usage is TRBV5-6 and J usage is TRBJ1-1; D is possibly TRBD1 (6 bases). Germline assignment: CDR1 SGHDT and CDR2 YYEEEE. The CDR3 has 14 amino acids. The V and J ends lost 8 bases and 5 bases respectively, with 19 bases between them. In DNA form, the CDR3 reads TGTGCCAGTCAGGGAGGGGGTTTAGGGACTGAAGCTTTCTTT. This translates into CASQGGGLGTEAFF.

The chain has TRBV5-1 and TRBJ2-3; TRBD2 is a possible D gene (6 bases). The CDR3 spans 14 residues. With 6 bases removed from V and 4 bases from J, the gap between germline ends came to 15 bases. Germline-derived CDR1 and CDR2 are SGHRS and YFSETQ. The CDR3: CASIAEMAPDTQYF. CDR3 nucleotide sequence: TGCGCCAGCATAGCGGAAATGGCACCAGATACGCAGTATTTT.

The rearrangement uses TRBV9 and TRBJ1-1; 7 bases match TRBD1. This CDR3 contains 13 residues. The ends lost 3 bases at V and 3 bases at J; junction bases unmatched: 2. Germline CDR1 is SGDLS and CDR2 is YYNGEE. The CDR3 protein is CASSAQGDTEAFF. In DNA, the CDR3 is TGTGCCAGCAGCGCTCAGGGGGACACTGAAGCTTTCTTT. The full variable domain, in which reference TRBV9 and TRBJ1-1 provide the parts outside the CDR3, is DSGVTQTPKHLITATGQRVTLRCSPRSGDLSVYWYQQSLDQGLQFLIQYYNGEERAKGNILERFSAQQFPDLHSELNLSSLELGDSALYFCASSAQGDTEAFFGQGTRLTVV.

The rearrangement joins TRBV2 to TRBJ2-1; TRBD2 aligns across 11 bases. Germline V CDR1 and CDR2: SNHLY, FYNNEI. V shed 3 bases, J shed 5 bases, and the junction held 3 bases outside the gene matches. This CDR3 comprises 15 residues. DNA of the CDR3: TGTGCCAGCAGTGACCTAGCGGGAGGCAACAATGAGCAGTTCTTC. The encoded protein is CASSDLAGGNNEQFF.

As DNA, the CDR3 is TGTGCCAGCAGTTATGGTTACAGGGAGGTCCCAAACATTCAGTACTTC. Translating it yields CASSYGYREVPNIQYF. The chain employs TRBV6-9 and TRBJ2-4, with D perhaps matching TRBD1 or TRBD2 (6 bases each). Germline V gene sequence: CDR1 MNHGY, CDR2 SVAAGI. The ends were cut back, 2 bases at V and 6 bases at J, with 17 bases in the middle. The CDR3 extends over 16 amino acids.

The V call is TRBV6-2 or TRBV6-3, the J call TRBJ2-5; TRBD2 aligns across 12 bases. CDR1 is MNHEY and CDR2 is SVGEGT in the germline V gene. CDR3 length: 16 residues. V was pared by 2 bases and J by 4 bases, with 5 bases of the junction left unmatched. The CDR3 DNA is TGTGCCAGCAGTTACCTAGCGGGAGGGCTTGGAGAGACCCAGTACTTC. It encodes CASSYLAGGLGETQYF.

The rearrangement joins TRBV28 to TRBJ2-2; no clear D gene. Per germline, CDR1 MDHEN and CDR2 SYDVKM. With 3 bases removed from V and 3 bases from J, the gap between germline ends came to 8 bases. CDR3 length: 14 amino acids. The CDR3: CASSLPAYTGELFF. For the CDR3, the DNA is TGTGCCAGCAGTTTGCCGGCGTACACCGGGGAGCTGTTTTTT.

The chain is built from TRBV9 and TRBJ2-7, with D perhaps TRBD2 (6 bases). The CDR3 has 14 residues. V gave up 3 bases and J gave up 2 bases, with 12 bases separating them. Per germline, CDR1 SGDLS and CDR2 YYNGEE. CDR3 nucleotides: TGTGCCAGCAGCGCCCCCGGGACTCCCTACGAGCAGTACTTC. Translation gives CASSAPGTPYEQYF.

This chain links TRBV29-1 with TRBJ2-3, with 9 bases lining up with TRBD1. The germline gives CDR1 SQVTM, CDR2 ANQGSEA. The CDR3 covers 16 residues. With V trimmed by 6 bases and J by 1 base, 11 bases remained unmatched. The CDR3 DNA is TGCAGCGTCAATGGTAAAAGGACAGGGGGCACAGATACGCAGTATTTT. This translates into CSVNGKRTGGTDTQYF.

The chain recombines TRBV9 with TRBJ2-5; D unclear. Germline lookup yields CDR1 SGDLS and CDR2 YYNGEE. The CDR3 sequence is 11 residues long. The V gene lost 0 bases and the J gene lost 7 bases, with 4 bases spanning the gap. The CDR3 coding sequence is TGTGCCAGCAGCGTAGACGGGACCCAGTACTTC. It translates to CASSVDGTQYF. Supplemented by reference TRBV9 and TRBJ2-5, the full variable domain reads DSGVTQTPKHLITATGQRVTLRCSPRSGDLSVYWYQQSLDQGLQFLIQYYNGEERAKGNILERFSAQQFPDLHSELNLSSLELGDSALYFCASSVDGTQYFGPGTRLLVL.

The chain carries TRBV11-3 and TRBJ1-2, with 8 bases that match TRBD1. The germline CDR1 and CDR2 sequences are SGHNT and YENEEA. V dropped 4 bases and J dropped 14; count of bases not matched to a gene: 15. The CDR3 spans 14 residues. For the CDR3, the DNA is TGTGCCAGCAGCTCAGGAACAGGGGGGCCCGCCAGGACCTTC. Protein: CASSSGTGGPARTF.

This clonotype was counted once. The chain links TRBV27 to TRBJ2-7, with D perhaps given as TRBD1 or TRBD2 (6 bases each). Germline V CDR1 and CDR2: MNHEY, SMNVEV (reference sequence). Trimming removed 6 bases at V and 4 bases at J, with 16 bases between. The CDR3 sequence is 14 residues long. CDR3 DNA: TGTGCCAGCAGCTACAGGGAGGAGGGGTACGAGCAGTACTTC. Its translation: CASSYREEGYEQYF.

V gene TRBV4-1 combines with J gene TRBJ1-1; D is undetermined. This CDR3 is built from 15 residues. Trimming left V 5 bases short and J 6 bases short, with 19 bases between. Per the germline V gene, CDR1 is MGHRA and CDR2 is YSYEKL. In DNA, the CDR3 is TGCGCCAGCAGCTTAATGGAAGGGCGGCGGCCTGAAGCTTTCTTT. Its protein product is CASSLMEGRRPEAFF.

The gene calls are TRBV12-3 or TRBV12-4 and TRBJ2-3; no firm D call. The CDR3 consists of 15 residues. The V and J ends lost 6 bases and 2 bases respectively, with 15 bases between them. Here the CDR3 reads CASRVRYSSTDTQYF. The CDR3 bases are TGTGCCAGCAGAGTCAGGTACTCCTCCACAGATACGCAGTATTTT.

The J gene is TRBJ2-1, the V gene TRBV15; 7 bases match TRBD2. Germline V gene sequence: CDR1 LNHNV, CDR2 YYDKDF (reference sequence). This CDR3 is 13 amino acids long. Germline trimming cut 0 bases from V and 13 bases from J; bases unmatched to any gene: 6. This CDR3 is CATSRDESGGQFF. Written as DNA, the CDR3 is TGTGCCACCAGCAGAGATGAGTCGGGGGGTCAGTTCTTC.

The chain is built from TRBV27 and TRBJ1-5; tentatively, D is TRBD1 (5 bases). The V gene lost 7 bases and the J gene lost 7 bases, with 23 bases spanning the gap. The CDR3 sequence is 16 residues long. CDR1 and CDR2 from the germline V gene are MNHEY and SMNVEV (reference sequence). The CDR3 nucleotides are TGTGCCAGCACCTATGGGGCCATGACGGGGGGGCAGCCCCAGCATTTT. This codes for CASTYGAMTGGQPQHF.

This clonotype was seen just once. The gene calls are TRBV29-1 and TRBJ2-3; tentative D call: TRBD2 (7 bases). This CDR3 has 18 residues. The V and J ends lost 0 bases and 6 bases respectively, with 25 bases between them. Germline lookup yields CDR1 SQVTM and CDR2 ANQGSEA. CDR3 DNA sequence: TGCAGCGTTGAAGACCCACTTTCAGGGGCGGGAGATTTTGATACGCAGTATTTT. Translation gives CSVEDPLSGAGDFDTQYF.

V gene TRBV30 combines with J gene TRBJ1-1; unclear D gene. The CDR3 extends over 14 amino acids. With 0 bases removed from V and 1 base from J, the gap between germline ends came to 9 bases. Germline assignment: CDR1 GTSNPN and CDR2 SVGIG (reference sequence). CDR3 in amino acids: CAWSVSIWNTEAFF. The CDR3 DNA reads TGTGCCTGGAGTGTATCTATCTGGAACACTGAAGCTTTCTTT.

The V gene is TRBV14, the J gene TRBJ2-1; D call uncertain. V was shortened by 1 base and J by 7 bases, with 8 bases between the two germline ends. Germline V lookup: CDR1 SGHDN, CDR2 FVKESK. The CDR3 extends over 13 amino acids. CDR3 bases: TGTGCCAGCAGCCAAGTAACCGGGAATGAGCAGTTCTTC. Residues: CASSQVTGNEQFF.

This rearrangement joins TRBV6-2 or TRBV6-3 to TRBJ2-5; TRBD2 agrees at 7 bases. The junction had 8 bases not matched to a gene; V was cut back by 6 bases and J by 4 bases. Germline CDR1 reads MNHEY; CDR2 reads SVGEGT. The CDR3 totals 14 residues. The CDR3 here is CASRTRGRAETQYF. CDR3 nucleotide sequence: TGTGCCAGCAGAACCCGAGGGAGGGCAGAGACCCAGTACTTC.

This sequence joins TRBV5-4 and TRBJ1-1, with TRBD1 matching 11 bases. V lost 9 bases, J lost 8 bases, and 9 bases stayed unmatched. Germline V gives CDR1 SGHNT, CDR2 YYREEE (reference sequence). The CDR3 contains 13 residues. The CDR3 region is CAITGQGAWEAFF. The CDR3 DNA reads TGTGCCATCACCGGACAGGGGGCTTGGGAAGCTTTCTTT.

A single count supports this clonotype. The chain uses TRBV6-5 and TRBJ1-2; D is ambiguous. V lost 2 bases, J lost 7 bases, and 8 bases lay in between. This CDR3 is 12 amino acids long. CDR1 is MNHEY, CDR2 SVGAGI, per germline. CDR3 nucleotide sequence: TGTGCCAGCAGTTACCGTGGGGTTGGCTACACCTTC. Protein sequence: CASSYRGVGYTF.

V and J are TRBV25-1 and TRBJ2-3; TRBD2 matches at 13 bases. The CDR3 has 17 amino acids. V lost 4 bases and J lost 6; bases outside the gene matches: 10. CDR1 MGHDK and CDR2 SYGVNS come from the germline V gene. CDR3 in DNA: TGTGCCAGCAGTGGGCGACTAGCGGGAGGTTGGTCGGATACGCAGTATTTT. Residues: CASSGRLAGGWSDTQYF.

CDR3 sequence reads: CASSRMGQGAQHEQFF. Here the CDR3 DNA reads TGTGCCAGCAGCCGCATGGGACAGGGGGCGCAGCATGAGCAGTTCTTC. V gene TRBV5-6 combines with J gene TRBJ2-1, with 12 nucleotides matching TRBD1. In germline, CDR1 is SGHDT, CDR2 YYEEEE. After removal of 4 bases from V and 8 bases from J, the junction contained 10 bases not matched to a gene. The CDR3 sequence is 16 residues long. Drawing the rest from reference TRBV5-6 and TRBJ2-1, the complete variable domain is DAGVTQSPTHLIKTRGQQVTLRCSPKSGHDTVSWYQQALGQGPQFIFQYYEEEERQRGNFPDRFSGHQFPNYSSELNVNALLLGDSALYLCASSRMGQGAQHEQFFGPGTRLTVL.

The table lists this clonotype with a few counts. The chain employs TRBV6-5 and TRBJ1-2, with D unresolved. This CDR3 region has 14 residues. The germline V gene has CDR1 MNHEY and CDR2 SVGAGI. Trimming took off 2 bases at V and 6 bases at J, with 13 bases between the two ends. DNA for the CDR3: TGTGCCAGCAGTTACGGTCCGGGGTCCGATGGCTACACCTTC. Its protein product is CASSYGPGSDGYTF.